This TCR beta chain comes out of a study of shared clonotypes between healthy human individuals. Study-level results: Approximately 5.3% was the fraction of naive CD4 clonotypes found shared across four donors.

The repertoire was sequenced with immunoSEQ multiplex PCR; TCRdb's copy has only in-frame clones and lacks some. The data contain some 1,900,000 clones, less than 95% of them singletons. V lost 3 bases to trimming and J lost 6 bases; unmatched junction nucleotides: 6. CDR3 length: 14 residues. Germline values: CDR1 SGHTA, CDR2 FQGNSA. In regard to this clone: Its cognate antigen is unknown.

CD45RO-negative cells were positively selected for CCR7, leaving out terminally differentiated effector memory CD45RA+ cells. This sequence originates from a man between 18 and 35 years old in good health. This chain connects TRBV7-2 to TRBJ2-7; TRBD2 matches 9 bases. The sample was naive CD8+ T cells sorted from blood. This CDR3 reads CASSFLSGSGEQYF. The CDR3 bases are TGTGCCAGCAGCTTCCTTAGCGGGAGTGGCGAGCAGTACTTC.